This T cell receptor beta chain was documented in a study of OX40 agonist ivuxolimab in advanced cancers. Individuals having autoimmune disease history or systemic immunosuppression were not enrolled. General study points: Relative to CD4+, CD8+ T cells held more expanded clones on average.

As for this clone: The antigen is not known.

Trimming removed 0 bases at V and 2 bases at J, with 13 bases between. The CDR3 spans 16 residues. In germline, CDR1 is SGDLS, CDR2 YYNGEE. The protocol was immunoSEQ multiplex PCR, while the TCRdb copy is restricted to in-frame clones and leaves out a portion. Seen here are 74,000 or so clones, more than 70% observed once, and the top ten hold less than 12%. This sequence originates from an adult with an advanced solid tumor such as melanoma, head and neck, liver or kidney cancer. This chain uses TRBV9 with TRBJ2-3; D is ambiguous. The sequenced sample was CD4+ or CD8+ T cells sorted from blood, obtained in a trial of the OX40 agonist ivuxolimab. The CDR3 DNA reads as TGTGCCAGCAGCGTAGCGATCCGGGCCCACACAGATACGCAGTATTTT. It encodes CASSVAIRAHTDTQYF. The complete variable domain, with remaining parts taken from reference TRBV9 and TRBJ2-3, reads DSGVTQTPKHLITATGQRVTLRCSPRSGDLSVYWYQQSLDQGLQFLIQYYNGEERAKGNILERFSAQQFPDLHSELNLSSLELGDSALYFCASSVAIRAHTDTQYFGPGTRLTVL.